This TCR beta chain was documented in a study of graft-versus-host responses after intestinal transplantation. On the study more broadly: As for transplant type, recipients had multivisceral, liver-intestinal, or isolated intestinal grafts.

V was clipped by 1 base and J by 5 bases, with 14 bases between them. CDR1 is SGHTA, CDR2 FQGNSA, per germline. This CDR3 is 15 amino acids long. Method: immunoSEQ multiplex PCR; TCRdb's copy keeps in-frame clones and lacks some. The sample holds about 90,000 clones; 88% are singletons and the top ten take roughly 0.28%. Study-wide results and caveats: Peak circulating GvH clone levels tracked with early post-transplant HvG declines. Individuals who had graft-donor T cell macrochimerism had allografts that showed high graft-versus-host to host-versus-graft clonal ratios.

This clone was seen only a few times. Its antigen is unidentified. The receptor was derived from a human donor who was the organ donor for an intestinal transplant. This specimen was unstimulated CD4+ T cells sorted from spleen or lymph node cells, taken before transplant. The chain has TRBV7-2 and TRBJ1-1; D is possibly TRBD1 (5 bases). The CDR3 loop reads CASSLVVSQGTEAFF. DNA for the CDR3: TGTGCCAGCAGCTTAGTGGTATCCCAGGGAACTGAAGCTTTCTTT.